The entry that follows covers one TCR beta chain sequence. Its antigen is unknown. These data come from a study of T-cell reconstitution after alpha-beta-depleted transplantation in children. TCRbeta library construction was performed incorporating unique molecular identifiers. One entry per CDR3 protein results from TCRdb running MiXCR on the PCR reads. The sample holds about a million distinct CDR3 sequences, roughly 31% seen once. Study-wide findings and caveats: Several hundred expanded graft clones reportedly were the source of alpha-beta T cells about two months after transplant. Newly made T cells mostly supplied T-cell counts and diversity one year after transplant.

The CDR3 consists of 16 residues. The germline V gene encodes CDR1 LNHNV and CDR2 YYDKDF (reference sequence). The V gene end was trimmed by 2 bases and the J gene end by 5 bases; junction bases not matched to a gene: 7. The sequencing here drew on PBMCs, mostly from graft donor cells, taken 360 days after TCRalphabeta/CD19-depleted stem cell transplant. The V call is TRBV15, the J call TRBJ2-5; 11 nucleotides align to TRBD2. The TCR was taken from a boy under two years old who had a stem cell transplant for SCID, so the T cells may come from the graft donor. In DNA, the CDR3 is TGTGCCACCAGCAGACTCGACCCTAGCGGGGGGGAGACCCAGTACTTC. This encodes CATSRLDPSGGETQYF.